This T cell receptor beta chain was obtained from a study of Graves' ophthalmopathy and Graves' hyperthyroidism. Patients were diagnosed from clinical symptoms, serum thyroxine, TRAb, thyroid ultrasound and orbital computed tomography. The germline V gene encodes CDR1 SGHTA and CDR2 FQGNSA. This CDR3 region has 14 residues. With 1 base removed from V and 6 bases from J, the gap between germline ends came to 12 bases. TCR beta CDR3 amplification used RNA transcripts. RT-PCR was first run with HTBI primers, then multiplex PCR in a second round. One entry per CDR3 protein results from TCRdb running MiXCR on the multiplex PCR reads. The sample shows about 210,000 distinct CDR3 sequences, under 30% of them seen only once.

The chain uses TRBV7-2 and TRBJ1-2, with no clear D. The source is a man aged 50 to 59 with Graves' ophthalmopathy. Material: peripheral blood. CDR3 sequence: CASSLVKPYHGYTF. The CDR3 DNA is TGTGCCAGCAGCTTAGTGAAGCCCTATCATGGCTACACCTTC.